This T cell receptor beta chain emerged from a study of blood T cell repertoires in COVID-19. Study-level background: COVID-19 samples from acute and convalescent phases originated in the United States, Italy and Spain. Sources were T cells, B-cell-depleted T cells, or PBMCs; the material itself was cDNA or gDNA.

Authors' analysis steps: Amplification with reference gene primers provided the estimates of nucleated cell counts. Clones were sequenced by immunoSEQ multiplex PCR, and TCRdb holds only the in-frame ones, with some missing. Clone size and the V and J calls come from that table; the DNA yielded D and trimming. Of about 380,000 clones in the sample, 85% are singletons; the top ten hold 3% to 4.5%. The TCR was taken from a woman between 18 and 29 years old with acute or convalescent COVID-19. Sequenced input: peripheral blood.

CDR3 protein: CASSFNGQGAFYEQYF. As DNA, the CDR3 is TGTGCCAGCAGTTTCAACGGACAGGGGGCTTTCTACGAGCAGTACTTC. V usage is TRBV28 and J usage is TRBJ2-7; 11 bases map to TRBD1. This CDR3 spans 16 amino acids. Trimming at V came to 3 bases and at J to 3 bases, leaving 7 bases not matched to a gene. Germline-derived CDR1 and CDR2 are MDHEN and SYDVKM. Full variable domain (remainder filled in from reference TRBV28 and TRBJ2-7): DVKVTQSSRYLVKRTGEKVFLECVQDMDHENMFWYRQDPGLGLRLIYFSYDVKMKEKGDIPEGYSVSREKKERFSLILESASTNQTSMYLCASSFNGQGAFYEQYFGPGTRLTVT.